This T cell receptor (beta chain) was sequenced for a study of cytomegalovirus exposure and HLA in healthy donors. Findings of the study overall: In a later analysis, first-cohort TCR clusters were found to tend to co-occur in the 120 validation repertoires.

A 120-subject validation cohort, separate from the roughly 680-subject first cohort, supplied the donors. This clone was counted between two and nine times. No antigen is known for it. Only in-frame clones appear in the TCRdb table, and some are missing; sequencing was by immunoSEQ multiplex PCR. Of approximately 270,000 clones listed, roughly 84% are singletons. CDR3 length: 16 residues. Germline V lookup: CDR1 SGDLS, CDR2 YYNGEE. V gave up 0 bases and J gave up 2 bases; unmatched junction bases: 5. The chain recombines TRBV9 with TRBJ2-7, with 10 bases identical to TRBD2. The sample taken for sequencing was PBMCs. This receptor was obtained from a man aged 18 to 30 in good health and CMV-seropositive. The CDR3 region is CASSVGTSGDAYEQYF. The CDR3 DNA reads TGTGCCAGCAGCGTAGGAACTAGCGGGGATGCCTACGAGCAGTACTTC.